The subject of this entry is one T cell receptor (beta chain). Its cognate antigen has yet to be identified. Base qualities are not at hand, and no much larger clone is one base apart. These data originate in a study of cytomegalovirus exposure and HLA in healthy donors (dated by TCRdb to the late 2010s). General notes on the study: According to an earlier analysis of a few hundred of the donors, 150 million to 200 million T cells yielded 90 million to 130 million unique TCR beta sequences and less than 300 Gb of sequence data. Roughly 300 gigabases of sequencing data and around 88 million unique TCR sequences made up an early release that covered around 640 HLA-typed donors. The genetic ancestry cluster associated with self-reported Caucasian donors included around 76% of the roughly 390 genotyped donors. The study aimed to test whether signatures of past pathogen exposure could be identified by cataloging public T cell receptors. The study used immunosequencing to profile the T cell repertoires of 666 subjects and linked those repertoires to cytomegalovirus serostatus. Along with the roughly 700-subject first cohort, a separate validation cohort of some 130 different subjects was used. To predict cytomegalovirus infection status, the study combined high-throughput TCR immunosequencing, statistical association of individual TCRs with disease status, and machine learning. To study patterns of TCR occurrence, a later analysis re-analyzed previously published TCR beta repertoires from 600 to 750 donors and added high-resolution HLA genotyping. In the later analysis, no new phenotypic data were used to find candidate immune exposures; instead, reliance was placed on TCR beta sequences and their occurrence across donors. An earlier analysis of 500 to 750 of the donors applied high-throughput TCR beta sequencing to assess whether each TCR beta V gene segment acted as functional or pseudogenic. Alongside the repertoire data, information on donor age, sex, ethnicity and CMV serostatus was compiled. A later genetic analysis took genome-wide SNP genotypes for 398 of the 666 donors and used that subset as a discovery cohort. All discovery cohort repertoires had been generated on a single sequencing platform. HLA typing covered class I and class II loci at four-digit resolution. Typing coverage varied by locus: roughly 629-640 donors for A, B, C, DRB1 and DQB1; roughly 520 for DQA1; over 600 for DPA1; some 470 for DPB1. About five DR-DQ haplotypes were handled as single units for association and clustering because linkage in the cohort was strong. Among a few hundred genotyped donors of the cohort, an average of 235,054 unique TCR beta nucleotide sequences were sequenced per donor, roughly 20% of them non-productive.

In total, approximately 610 healthy bone marrow donors made up the cohort. At the time of sampling, all cohort members were nominally healthy, though unrecorded immune exposures were likely present. The donor was CMV seropositive and was included in the group of 250 to 350 seropositive cohort members. A peripheral blood sample was collected from each donor, and TCR beta sequencing was performed on peripheral blood mononuclear cells. Genomic DNA was extracted from the blood cell samples with the Qiagen DNeasy Blood Extraction Kit. Beyond this particular receptor, the publication reports: A group of highly shared sequence variants was considered likely to be a technical artifact of the sequencing pipeline. Three of the identified cytomegalovirus-associated TCR beta chains were confirmed in vitro to be specific for cytomegalovirus antigens. In a later genetic analysis, a missense DCLRE1C variant was associated with V-gene and J-gene trimming of TCR beta chains, and the association was replicated in an independent cohort. Over 15 rarely observed V segments, including chromosome 9 orphons, were excluded from the earlier analysis of several hundred of the donors because counts were too low. This cohort had only TCR beta chains sequenced, and the lack of alpha or paired-chain data limited which features could be detected. A later analysis found that HLA-associated TCR beta chains were more clonally expanded and had lower generation probabilities than equally common non-associated chains. Roughly uniform sequencing depth across donors was assumed in presence/absence analyses, although this assumption may not hold. It was suggested by the authors that the approach could potentially be generalized to other disease states and immunological phenotypes. Correlated functional status among segregating V segments might reflect linkage disequilibrium, but an unknown experimental factor could not be ruled out. In an earlier analysis of under 600 of the donors, most TCR beta V segments were observed in productive rearrangements about 87% or about 30% of the time, broadly matching IMGT annotations. A further reported finding was that TCR beta sequences accurately predicted the HLA-A and HLA-B alleles for most subjects in the first cohort. The study gave a list of 150 to 200 TCR beta chains associated with cytomegalovirus. Strong co-occurrence of HLA alleles, especially DR and DQ, made assigning TCR associations to individual alleles difficult. HLA typing was unavailable for some donors at each locus, so association tests used only the typed subset. Some IMGT-functional V segments, including TRBV6-2 and TRBV6-3, could not be told apart with the 87-base-pair reads, so those segments were excluded. In a later analysis, over 15,000 TCR beta sequences were associated with specific HLA alleles at a false discovery rate of 0.05. Several of the top co-occurrence clusters appeared to be linked to parvovirus B19, influenza, CMV and Epstein-Barr virus, according to a later analysis. The classifier was reported to diagnose cytomegalovirus status with high specificity and sensitivity in both the original and validation cohorts. Compared with the approximately 670-donor mean, donors in an Asian-associated ancestry cluster had fewer N-insertions in productive TCRs, according to a later genetic analysis. In a later analysis, most CMV-associated TCR beta chains were found to appear HLA-restricted, with HLA associations seemingly driven largely by CMV exposure. The only immune exposure information available for the cohort was CMV serostatus. According to a later analysis, TCR association rates differed among HLA loci, with DRB1 alleles showing the most associated TCRs and HLA-C alleles showing the fewest. Most TCR sequences were observed very rarely across donors, whereas some public TCRs were present in many individuals.

Libraries were made using the immunoSEQ multiplex PCR assay. For the multiplex PCR, a mixture combining 60 forward primers for TCR Vbeta segments and 13 reverse primers for TCR Jbeta segments was used. A multiplex PCR assay on genomic DNA amplified the CDR3 region of rearranged TCR beta genes. The amplified TCR beta libraries were sequenced on the Illumina HiSeq System as 87-base-pair reads. Processing in the source paper ran as follows. A later analysis tallied around 82 million unique TCR beta chains across the 550 to 850 repertoires, and around 12 million of those chains were shared by two or more donors. To remove PCR and sequencing errors, raw reads were error-corrected and collapsed into unique sequences using a nearest-neighbor algorithm that merged closely related sequences. CDR3 sequences were aligned to IMGT reference sequences to assign V, D and J gene segments. For a sequence to be retained, a match of at least six nucleotides to both a V gene segment and a J gene segment was required. A rearrangement counted as productive if the CDR3 had no stop codons and remained in frame with V and J, and every other rearrangement counted as non-productive. CDR3 was defined according to IMGT convention as the region running from the second conserved V-encoded cysteine to the conserved J-encoded phenylalanine. The earlier analysis of approximately 500 of the donors excluded sequences that lacked an unambiguous match to a single V gene segment. In an earlier analysis of approximately 610 of the donors, V segments were called functional above 56.7% productive rearrangements and were called segregating when the between-donor standard deviation exceeded 5%. A statistical classification framework was developed to diagnose cytomegalovirus status using the catalog of TCR beta chain sequences. V and J gene assignment, in a later analysis, came from comparing TCR nucleotide sequences with IMGT/GENE-DB human TR gene sequences. In a later analysis, CDR3 sequences and most-parsimonious VDJ recombination scenarios were assigned using the TCRdist pipeline. In a later analysis, each TCR beta chain was defined by its CDR3 amino acid sequence together with its V-gene family, and reads lacking a unique V-gene family were excluded. A later analysis removed 500 to 650 highly shared, low-generation-probability nucleotide sequences to deal with suspected cross-contamination and a sequencing artifact. In a later analysis, a clonal expansion index was calculated for each public chain from normalized within-repertoire ranks of inferred template counts. In a later analysis, generation probabilities were computed using a VDJ recombination model fitted to out-of-frame rearrangements, and the results were checked against IGoR. In a later analysis, TCR-TCR, TCR-HLA and TCR-CMV co-occurrence was scored with hypergeometric tests, and a repertoire-size bias correction was applied to TCR pairs. To estimate false discovery rates, a later analysis permuted the HLA or CMV assignments 20 times. A later analysis grouped co-occurring TCRs with DBSCAN, adding TCRdist sequence similarity when clustering within HLA-allele-positive subsets. For co-occurrence clustering, repertoires with fewer than 30,000 or more than 120,000 public chains were excluded, along with roughly 5 repertoires with anomalous nucleotide sharing. TCRdb mirrors the immuneACCESS table, restricted to in-frame sequences. Some clones are absent from its copies; in checked studies, under half trace to an unresolved V gene, and the reason for the others is unknown. From that table come the V and J calls and clone size; the DNA was used to work out D and trimming. Present in this sample are 25,000 to 35,000 clones, about three fifths of which were seen just once. Of the sample, 21% is held by the ten largest clones.

Reading the germline V gene gives CDR1 MNHNS and CDR2 SASEGT. V loses 5 bases of germline sequence and J loses 2 bases, and the interval between the two ends is 9 bases. The CDR3 runs 13 residues from the cysteine to the phenylalanine. Of the read, only the CDR3 DNA is kept; its 39 bases are in frame from base 1. This TCR came from a man aged 45 to 65 in good health and CMV-seropositive. Sequenced material: PBMCs. The rearranged segments are TRBV6-1 and TRBJ1-1; 5 matching bases give a weak D call of TRBD1. The CDR3 reads CASSSRENTEAFF. The nucleotide sequence is given as TGTGCCAGCAGTTCCAGGGAAAACACTGAAGCTTTCTTT.